This TCR beta chain was identified during a study of blood T cells in healthy people across ages. Primed by a sample-barcoded 5' primer and a J-beta primer mix, a second PCR proceeded for 7 to 11 cycles. TCRdb fed the 5' RACE reads into MiXCR, producing one record per CDR3 protein. The data hold 1.8 million or so distinct CDR3 sequences, with approximately 40% observed a single time. The CDR3 is 15 residues long. V was pared by 1 base and J by 5 bases, with 17 bases between. Looked up from germline, CDR1 is SQVTM and CDR2 is ANQGSEA. This clonotype has a handful of counts. Its specificity is not known. Study results and limitations: Roughly linear age-related decline in beta diversity appeared, significant by age approximately 43. Higher diversity, along with more naive CD4+ cells, distinguished long-lived donors from aged donors.

Sequencing input: blood. The clonotype comes from a human donor in good health. V gene TRBV29-1 combines with J gene TRBJ1-2; D unresolved. The CDR3: CSVEGHYGLGYGYTF. In DNA form, the CDR3 reads TGCAGCGTTGAAGGTCACTACGGGCTTGGGTATGGCTACACCTTC.